One and the same sample provided the 16 T cell receptor beta chains below, sequenced in a study of response to subunit inactivated influenza vaccine. MiXCR, applied by TCRdb to the RT-PCR reads, yields one record per CDR3 protein. The sample lists some 500,000 distinct CDR3 sequences, 16% occurring once. The sample in question was CD4+ T cells sorted from PBMCs, obtained about 23 months after vaccination. The receptor source for this set is a man aged 50 to 69 who received an inactivated influenza vaccine.

The chain has TRBV10-3 and TRBJ2-2, with TRBD2 identical over 11 bases. The CDR3 extends over 16 amino acids. V trimming: 5 bases; J trimming: 3 bases; junction bases outside the gene matches: 5. Germline V gene lookup returns CDR1 ENHRY and CDR2 SYGVKD. Here the CDR3 reads CAISLLAGGYTGELFF. CDR3 bases: TGTGCCATCAGTCTTCTAGCGGGAGGTTACACCGGGGAGCTGTTTTTT.

In its sample, this clonotype was seen a few times. The gene calls are TRBV19 and TRBJ2-1; the D is unclear. Per the germline V gene, CDR1 is LNHDA and CDR2 is SQIVND (reference sequence). The CDR3 consists of 13 residues. V lost 4 bases, J lost 8 bases, and 12 bases lay in between. The CDR3: CASSSISPHEQFF. As DNA, the CDR3 is TGTGCCAGTAGTAGTATATCCCCCCATGAGCAGTTCTTC.

This clonotype was seen more than once but under ten times. The CDR3 region has the DNA TGCGCCAGCAGCTTGGGCTCGGCGCGGGAAAATGAGCAGTTCTTC. Translation gives CASSLGSARENEQFF. This chain joins TRBV5-1 and TRBJ2-1; a weak D match, TRBD2 (6 bases). Trimming took off 0 bases at V and 7 bases at J, with 14 bases between the two ends. The CDR3 loop spans 15 amino acids. Germline V lookup: CDR1 SGHRS, CDR2 YFSETQ.

This clonotype appeared a few times. The chain is built from TRBV6-1 and TRBJ2-2; D ambiguous. Germline assignment: CDR1 MNHNS and CDR2 SASEGT. V lost 6 bases to trimming and J lost 0 bases, with 8 bases between them. CDR3 length: 14 residues. The CDR3 spells CASSRLPNTGELFF. CDR3 in DNA: TGTGCCAGCAGCCGACTCCCGAACACCGGGGAGCTGTTTTTT.

Only a few counts were recorded for this clonotype. The rearrangement uses TRBV7-2 and TRBJ2-3; D is unclear. V was pared by 5 bases and J by 11 bases, with 11 bases between. This CDR3 comprises 11 residues. Germline CDR1 reads SGHTA; CDR2 reads FQGNSA. CDR3 sequence (DNA): TGTGCCAGCAGCCCGAGTCAGATGCAGTATTTT. Amino acids: CASSPSQMQYF.

This clonotype has only a few counts. V is TRBV9 and J is TRBJ2-5; the D is unclear. V lost 4 bases to trimming and J lost 3 bases, with 19 bases between them. Germline V gene data show CDR1 as SGDLS and CDR2 as YYNGEE. The CDR3 extends over 16 amino acids. Here the CDR3 reads CASSSNPLVSKETQYF. The CDR3 DNA reads as TGTGCCAGCAGCTCCAATCCCCTGGTATCGAAAGAGACCCAGTACTTC.

This clonotype was detected only a few times. V usage is TRBV6-2 or TRBV6-3 and J usage is TRBJ2-7; TRBD1 matches 8 bases. CDR1 is MNHEY and CDR2 is SVGEGT in the germline V gene. V lost 6 bases and J lost 2; bases outside the gene matches: 9. CDR3 length equals 15 residues. CDR3 region: CASSPTGTGPYEQYF. In DNA form, the CDR3 reads TGTGCCAGCAGCCCGACCGGGACAGGACCCTACGAGCAGTACTTC.

This clonotype was observed a few times. This rearrangement joins TRBV7-7 to TRBJ1-1; D gene unclear. The CDR3 has 15 residues. Germline V gene lookup returns CDR1 SSHAT and CDR2 FNYEAQ (reference sequence). Trimming cost V 7 bases and J 0 bases, with 15 bases left between them. The CDR3 nucleotides are TGTGCCAGCACCCCTCTGGCAGGCCTGAACACTGAAGCTTTCTTT. Protein sequence: CASTPLAGLNTEAFF.

As for this clonotype: Given the absence of the conserved phenylalanine or tryptophan at the CDR3 end, a read error is likely. CDR3 sequence reads: CASYPGTNTGELFS. CDR3 in DNA: TGTGCCAGCTATCCAGGGACAAACACCGGGGAGCTGTTTTCT. The chain joins TRBV7-9 to TRBJ2-2, with D perhaps matching TRBD1 (6 bases). Germline-derived CDR1 and CDR2 are SEHNR and FQNEAQ (reference sequence). The CDR3 sequence is 14 residues long. The germline V and J ends were trimmed by 8 bases and 2 bases, with 12 bases remaining between them.

At least ten counts were recorded for this clonotype. The J gene is TRBJ2-5, the V gene TRBV28; D might be TRBD1 (5 bases). V gave up 3 bases and J gave up 5 bases, with 7 bases separating them. The CDR3 length is 12 residues. Per germline, CDR1 MDHEN and CDR2 SYDVKM. The CDR3 protein is CASSFGAETQYF. CDR3 DNA sequence: TGTGCCAGCAGTTTTGGGGCGGAGACCCAGTACTTC. Combining the CDR3 with reference TRBV28 and TRBJ2-5 gives the whole variable domain DVKVTQSSRYLVKRTGEKVFLECVQDMDHENMFWYRQDPGLGLRLIYFSYDVKMKEKGDIPEGYSVSREKKERFSLILESASTNQTSMYLCASSFGAETQYFGPGTRLLVL.

This clonotype came up many times. The CDR3 DNA reads TGTGCCAGCAGCTTCACTAGCGGGGGGGCGGCAGATACGCAGTATTTT. Its protein product is CASSFTSGGAADTQYF. The V call is TRBV7-2, the J call TRBJ2-3, with 13 bases aligning to TRBD2. V gave up 3 bases and J gave up 4 bases; unmatched junction bases: 4. The germline V gene encodes CDR1 SGHTA and CDR2 FQGNSA. There are 16 residues in the CDR3.

This chain uses TRBV6-2 or TRBV6-3 with TRBJ1-1; 7 nucleotides line up with TRBD1. CDR1 and CDR2 from the germline V gene are MNHEY and SVGEGT. This CDR3 is 16 amino acids long. V dropped 3 bases and J dropped 3; count of bases not matched to a gene: 10. DNA of the CDR3: TGTGCCAGCAGTTATCCACAGGGGTCCATCTACACTGAAGCTTTCTTT. Translating it yields CASSYPQGSIYTEAFF.

The J gene is TRBJ2-1, the V gene TRBV28; D assignment may be TRBD1 or TRBD2 (5 bases each). Germline CDR1 and CDR2: MDHEN and SYDVKM. Trimming pared 6 bases from V and 7 bases from J, leaving 16 bases between. This CDR3 has 14 amino acids. The CDR3 reads CASRSGRSVNEQFF. CDR3 DNA: TGTGCCAGCAGATCGGGACGGTCAGTGAATGAGCAGTTCTTC.

The chain combines TRBV15 with TRBJ2-3, with D perhaps TRBD2 (6 bases). Trimming removed 1 base at V and 5 bases at J, with 13 bases between. CDR1 and CDR2 (germline): LNHNV, YYDKDF (reference sequence). The CDR3 runs 15 residues. The CDR3 nucleotides read TGTGCCACCAGCAGAGTTAGCGGTTCTGGAGATACGCAGTATTTT. It codes for CATSRVSGSGDTQYF.

This clonotype was observed a handful of times. J is TRBJ2-3 and V is TRBV20-1, with D possibly matching TRBD1 (5 bases). The CDR3 length is 15 residues. In germline, CDR1 is DFQATT, CDR2 SNEGSKA (reference sequence). Trimming took off 0 bases at V and 1 base at J, with 11 bases between the two ends. Here the CDR3 DNA reads TGCAGTGCTAGAGATCGAAGGGGTGGCACAGATACGCAGTATTTT. Translating it yields CSARDRRGGTDTQYF.

This clonotype has more than one count but fewer than ten. The chain joins TRBV12-3 or TRBV12-4 to TRBJ2-7; 9 nucleotides align to TRBD2. J lost 4 bases, V lost 6 bases, and 10 bases had no gene match. The CDR3 length is 15 residues. CDR3: CASSPKGTSGYEQYF. The CDR3 DNA reads as TGTGCCAGCAGCCCTAAAGGAACTAGCGGGTACGAGCAGTACTTC.